The rows below give T cell receptor beta chains drawn from one sample of a study of early T cells in non-severe SARS-CoV-2 infection. Using its own MiXCR run on the 5' RACE reads, TCRdb lists one record per CDR3 protein. The sample shows more than 90,000 distinct CDR3 sequences, over 10% of them seen only once. Sequencing used whole blood. The receptors were sampled from an adult who was a healthcare worker with PCR-confirmed SARS-CoV-2 infection or an uninfected control (not recorded which). Each CDR3 is given with its conserved first and last residue. The D gene is left open where the match is weak. The listing skips clone size in some rows; elsewhere it reads once, few, many or a size class.

clone size	J gene	V gene	D gene	CDR3 DNA	CDR3 protein
many	TRBJ1-2	TRBV2	-	TGTGCCAGCAGTGGACCCGTGATGCTGGGTGGCTACACCTTC	CASSGPVMLGGYTF
-	TRBJ2-1	TRBV3-1	TRBD2	TGTGCCAGCAGCAAGACTAGCGGGGGGGCAGCTGAGCAGTTCTTC	CASSKTSGGAAEQFF
few	TRBJ2-5	TRBV4-1	-	TGCGCCAGCAGCCAAGTTTCCGGCAGGGCAGAGACCCAGTACTTC	CASSQVSGRAETQYF
few	TRBJ1-3	TRBV25-1	TRBD1	TGTGCCAGCAGTGAATATGGGACAGTCTCTGGAAACACCATATATTTT	CASSEYGTVSGNTIYF
many	TRBJ1-2	TRBV19	-	TGTGCCAGTAGTATGAGGGCCCAAGGATATGGCTACACCTTC	CASSMRAQGYGYTF
-	TRBJ1-1	TRBV12-3/TRBV12-4	-	TGTGCCAGCGGTCGACTTAACACTGAAGCTTTCTTT	CASGRLNTEAFF
few	TRBJ2-7	TRBV7-2	-	TGTGCCAGCAGCCCTGGACCCGGTTACGAGGAGGCTGCCTACGAGCAGTACTTC	CASSPGPGYEEAAYEQYF
many	TRBJ2-5	TRBV5-6	-	TGTGCCAGCAGCTTGAGGCCCCAAGAGACCCAGTACTTC	CASSLRPQETQYF
many	TRBJ2-1	TRBV14	-	TGTGCCAGCAGCCAAGCCCTCTACAATGAGCAGTTCTTC	CASSQALYNEQFF
-	TRBJ2-1	TRBV4-1	-	TGCGCCAGCAGCCACCCCCTTTGGACCTTGGGGCAGTTCTTC	CASSHPLWTLGQFF
many	TRBJ1-5	TRBV2	-	TGTGCCAGCAGTGGGTCGGGCGATAGCAATCAGCCCCAGCATTTT	CASSGSGDSNQPQHF
many	TRBJ2-5	TRBV3-1	-	TGTGCCAGCAGCCAAGAATACCAGGGGAAGACCCAGTACTTC	CASSQEYQGKTQYF
-	TRBJ2-7	TRBV20-1	-	TGCAGTGCCCCTCCGAGAGGCGCCCTCTCCGACGAGCAGTACTTC	CSAPPRGALSDEQYF
many	TRBJ2-7	TRBV6-5	TRBD1	TGTGCCAGCAGACATGACAGGGGGAGGTACGAGCAGTACTTC	CASRHDRGRYEQYF
few	TRBJ2-3	TRBV2	TRBD2	TGTGCCAGCAGTTCGACTAGCGGGTCTCGGGATACGCAGTATTTT	CASSSTSGSRDTQYF
many	TRBJ2-1	TRBV13	-	TGTGCCAGCAGCTTCGGACTTGACAATGAGCAGTTCTTC	CASSFGLDNEQFF
many	TRBJ2-3	TRBV10-3	-	TGTGCCATCAGTGAGGTTTCTGATACGCAGTATTTT	CAISEVSDTQYF
-	TRBJ2-7	TRBV28	TRBD1	TGTGCCAGCAGCGTACCGGGACAGATCTACGAGCAGTACTTC	CASSVPGQIYEQYF
-	TRBJ1-1	TRBV5-6	-	TGTGCCAGCAGCCGCCCGCTCGCTGAAGCTTTCTTT	CASSRPLAEAFF
many	TRBJ2-2	TRBV7-6	-	TGTGCCAGCAGCTTAAATGAGGGGGGGCCCGGGGAGCTGTTTTTT	CASSLNEGGPGELFF
few	TRBJ1-1	TRBV9	-	TGTGCCAGCAGCGTAGACCGGGGCACTGAAGCTTTCTTT	CASSVDRGTEAFF
many	TRBJ2-3	TRBV28	-	TGTGCCAGCTCAGCCGCTAGCACAGATACGCAGTATTTT	CASSAASTDTQYF
many	TRBJ2-3	TRBV20-1	TRBD2	TGCAGTGCTACTCAACTAGCGGGGGGGCCCGGTACGCAGTATTTT	CSATQLAGGPGTQYF
-	TRBJ2-1	TRBV4-1	-	TGCGCCAGCAGCCAAGGAGGCGCAGGTCCCAATGAGCAGTTCTTC	CASSQGGAGPNEQFF
many	TRBJ2-1	TRBV11-2	-	TGTGCCAGCAGCTTATCGCCGGACAAATACAATGAGCAGTTCTTC	CASSLSPDKYNEQFF
few	TRBJ1-6	TRBV28	TRBD1	TGTGCCAGCAGTTTATCACCGGGACAGGGTTCGTTTGGGTCACCCCTCCACTTT	CASSLSPGQGSFGSPLHF
-	TRBJ1-2	TRBV29-1	-	TGCAGCGTTCGAATGGGATCAGGGCGGGAGGCCTTC	CSVRMGSGREAF
many	TRBJ2-2	TRBV7-3	-	TGTGCCAGCAGCTTAAGGGGCGCGTCCACCGGGGAGCTGTTTTTT	CASSLRGASTGELFF
many	TRBJ2-5	TRBV11-3	-	TGTGCCAGCAGCCGAAGCGGGCCCAGTGGGGAGACCCAGTACTTC	CASSRSGPSGETQYF
few	TRBJ1-1	TRBV14	-	TGTGCCAGCAGCCAAGATGTACTACGGAGGAACACTGAAGCTTTCTTT	CASSQDVLRRNTEAFF
-	TRBJ2-4	TRBV7-9	TRBD1	TGTGCCAGCAGCTTAACCCGGGACAGGGAAAACATTCAGTACTTC	CASSLTRDRENIQYF
many	TRBJ2-3	TRBV6-2/TRBV6-3	TRBD2	TGTGCCAGCAGTCGCACACTCACTAGCGGCTCCACAGATACGCAGTATTTT	CASSRTLTSGSTDTQYF
few	TRBJ2-3	TRBV24-1	-	TGTGCCACCAGTATATCGGCAACAAGCGATACGCAGTATTTT	CATSISATSDTQYF
many	TRBJ2-2	TRBV11-2	-	TGTGCCAGCAGCTTAGTGCCCCCGGGGGTAAACACCGGGGAGCTGTTTTTT	CASSLVPPGVNTGELFF
-	TRBJ2-2	TRBV6-6	TRBD1	TGTGCCAGCAGTTACACTGGACAGGGAAGGATGACCGGGGAGCTGTTTTTT	CASSYTGQGRMTGELFF
-	TRBJ2-1	TRBV4-1	-	TGCGCCAGCACAGGGCCCTACAATGAGCAGTTCTTC	CASTGPYNEQFF
few	TRBJ2-2	TRBV5-1	-	TGCGCCAGCAGCTTGGTATCCACGAACACCGGGGAGCTGTTTTTT	CASSLVSTNTGELFF
few	TRBJ2-7	TRBV12-3/TRBV12-4	TRBD1	TGTGCCAGCAGTTTAGCGGCCGGGACAGGTCCCTACGAGCAGTACTTC	CASSLAAGTGPYEQYF
few	TRBJ1-4	TRBV6-5	-	TGTGCCAGCAGTTACCGGAGCCGGACTAATGAAAAACTGTTTTTT	CASSYRSRTNEKLFF
many	TRBJ2-2	TRBV4-1	-	TGCGCCAGCAGCCAAGATGGATGGCCCGGGGAGCTGTTTTTT	CASSQDGWPGELFF
-	TRBJ1-4	TRBV5-4	-	TGTGCCAGCAGCGCACGGGGTGAAAAACTGTTTTTT	CASSARGEKLFF
-	TRBJ1-3	TRBV28	-	TGTGCCAGCGGTACCGGCGGGGGAAACACCATATATTTT	CASGTGGGNTIYF
many	TRBJ1-5	TRBV10-3	-	TGTGCCATCAGCAGTGGGATCGAACAGCCCCAGCATTTT	CAISSGIEQPQHF
few	TRBJ1-1	TRBV19	-	TGTGCCAGTAGTATAGGACCGAACACTGAAGCTTTCTTT	CASSIGPNTEAFF
-	TRBJ1-2	TRBV12-3/TRBV12-4	TRBD1	TGTGCCAGCAGTACTCGACAGGGGCTTAACTATGGCTACACCTTC	CASSTRQGLNYGYTF
-	TRBJ2-4	TRBV20-1	-	TGCAGTGCTATCGAAGGGACGGTCGCCAAAAACATTCAGTACTTC	CSAIEGTVAKNIQYF
many	TRBJ1-2	TRBV27	TRBD1	TGTGCCAGCAGTTCCAACCGACAGACAGGGGCCTATGGCTACACCTTC	CASSSNRQTGAYGYTF